Each of the 21 T cell receptor beta chains below was sequenced from the same sample in a study of OX40 agonist ivuxolimab in advanced cancers. Libraries were prepared by immunoSEQ multiplex PCR; TCRdb keeps only in-frame clonotypes and omits some of them. Seen here are about 73,000 clones, 92% observed once, and the top ten hold 8% to 10%. This specimen consisted of CD4+ or CD8+ T cells sorted from blood, obtained in a trial of the OX40 agonist ivuxolimab. The receptor set was obtained from an adult with an advanced solid tumor such as melanoma, head and neck, liver or kidney cancer.

The V and J genes are TRBV7-8 and TRBJ2-7; either TRBD1 or TRBD2 may fit D (5 bases each). CDR1 and CDR2 from the germline V gene are SGHVS and FQNEAQ. The CDR3 contains 16 residues. V gave up 5 bases and J gave up 0 bases, with 17 bases separating them. This chain's CDR3 is CASSPNRDPGSYEQYF. The CDR3 DNA sequence: TGTGCCAGCAGCCCAAACCGGGACCCGGGCTCCTACGAGCAGTACTTC. The full variable domain, in which reference TRBV7-8 and TRBJ2-7 provide the parts outside the CDR3, is GAGVSQSPRYKVAKRGQDVALRCDPISGHVSLFWYQQALGQGPEFLTYFQNEAQLDKSGLPSDRFFAERPEGSVSTLKIQRTQQEDSAVYLCASSPNRDPGSYEQYFGPGTRLTVT.

This chain connects TRBV7-9 to TRBJ2-1; the D gene could be TRBD1 or TRBD2 (7 bases each). CDR1 SEHNR and CDR2 FQNEAQ come from the germline V gene (reference sequence). With 8 bases removed from V and 2 bases from J, the gap between germline ends came to 19 bases. The CDR3 extends over 16 amino acids. The DNA of the CDR3 is TGTGCCAGCTGGGGGGAGGGGGCCACGACCTACAATGAGCAGTTCTTC. It specifies CASWGEGATTYNEQFF.

V and J are TRBV7-9 and TRBJ1-2, with 10 bases aligning to TRBD1. CDR3 length: 14 residues. CDR1 and CDR2 from the germline V gene are SEHNR and FQNEAQ (reference sequence). Trimming at V came to 7 bases and at J to 3 bases, leaving 5 bases not matched to a gene. In DNA, the CDR3 is TGTGCCAGCAACCGACAGGGGGCCGACTATGGCTACACCTTC. It translates to CASNRQGADYGYTF.

The chain combines TRBV7-8 with TRBJ1-1; weak D call: TRBD1 (6 bases). V lost 7 bases and J lost 1, with 16 bases in between. The V gene's germline CDR1 is SGHVS and CDR2 FQNEAQ. This CDR3 contains 15 residues. CDR3 DNA sequence: TGTGCCAGCATGAACAGGGAGGGGGGGAACACTGAAGCTTTCTTT. It is translated as CASMNREGGNTEAFF.

This rearrangement joins TRBV29-1 to TRBJ2-7, with D perhaps matching TRBD1 (5 bases). The CDR3 totals 16 residues. Per the germline V gene, CDR1 is SQVTM and CDR2 is ANQGSEA. Trimming pared 1 base from V and 6 bases from J, leaving 22 bases between. CDR3 DNA sequence: TGCAGCGTTGAAGGGGGTTCAGGCAGGGCCAACTTCGAGCAGTACTTC. It specifies CSVEGGSGRANFEQYF.

The chain is built from TRBV10-3 and TRBJ2-1; TRBD1 aligns across 8 bases. CDR3 size: 13 residues. J was trimmed by 10 bases and V by 1 base; bases with no gene match: 3. Germline CDR1 reads ENHRY; CDR2 reads SYGVKD. CDR3 sequence (DNA): TGTGCCATCAGTGAGTTGGACAGGGTCGAGCAGTTCTTC. Its protein is CAISELDRVEQFF.

The chain is built from TRBV21-1 and TRBJ2-1; TRBD1, as called in the table, went unchecked against the DNA. TRBV21-1 is designated a pseudogene. The length of the CDR3 is 15 residues. CDR3: CASSPGQAWGSEQFF. In DNA, the CDR3 is TGTGCCAGCAGCCCAGGACAGGCCTGGGGCAGTGAGCAGTTCTTC.

This sequence joins TRBV7-4 and TRBJ2-5, with D tentatively TRBD2 (6 bases). Trimming pared 2 bases from V and 9 bases from J, leaving 19 bases between. Looked up from germline, CDR1 is SGHVT and CDR2 is SQSDAQ. The CDR3 sequence is 15 residues long. This CDR3 is CASSLPGGPPGAQYF. DNA for the CDR3: TGTGCCAGCAGCTTACCCGGGGGACCACCGGGGGCCCAGTACTTC.

The chain carries TRBV27 and TRBJ2-1, with TRBD2 matching over 7 bases. Per germline, CDR1 MNHEY and CDR2 SMNVEV (reference sequence). This CDR3 has 15 amino acids. The ends lost 1 base at V and 4 bases at J; junction bases unmatched: 4. DNA for the CDR3: TGTGCCAGCAGTTTATGGGGACTACTTTACAATGAGCAGTTCTTC. It is translated as CASSLWGLLYNEQFF.

The chain combines TRBV5-8 with TRBJ2-7, with TRBD2 identical over 9 bases. The CDR3 extends over 12 amino acids. With 4 bases clipped from V and 6 bases from J, the junction kept 2 bases outside the gene matches. The germline V gene encodes CDR1 SGHTS and CDR2 YDEGEE. CDR3: CASSLLAGEQYF. CDR3 nucleotide sequence: TGTGCCAGCAGCCTACTAGCGGGCGAGCAGTACTTC. The full variable domain, in which reference TRBV5-8 and TRBJ2-7 provide the parts outside the CDR3, is EAGVTQSPTHLIKTRGQQATLRCSPISGHTSVYWYQQALGLGLQFLLWYDEGEERNRGNFPPRFSGRQFPNYSSELNVNALELEDSALYLCASSLLAGEQYFGPGTRLTVT.

The chain employs TRBV7-3 and TRBJ2-3; D not certain. The germline gives CDR1 SGHTA, CDR2 FQGTGA. V was pared by 5 bases and J by 5 bases, with 8 bases between. CDR3 length equals 12 residues. CDR3 in DNA: TGTGCCAGCAGCGAACCGGTAGATACGCAGTATTTT. Translation gives CASSEPVDTQYF. The full variable domain, with the rest looked up from reference TRBV7-3 and TRBJ2-3, is GAGVSQTPSNKVTEKGKYVELRCDPISGHTALYWYRQSLGQGPEFLIYFQGTGAADDSGLPNDRFFAVRPEGSVSTLKIQRTERGDSAVYLCASSEPVDTQYFGPGTRLTVL.

The chain recombines TRBV6-6 with TRBJ1-4; D unclear. Germline lookup yields CDR1 MNHNY and CDR2 SVGAGI (reference sequence). CDR3 size: 14 residues. V lost 2 bases and J 4 bases, leaving 8 bases between the germline ends. The chain's CDR3 is CASSYAELNEKLFF. The CDR3, as DNA: TGTGCCAGCAGTTACGCCGAGCTTAATGAAAAACTGTTTTTT.

This chain links TRBV11-2 with TRBJ2-7, with 8 bases matching TRBD2. Germline assignment: CDR1 SGHAT and CDR2 FQNNGV. V dropped 2 bases and J dropped 3; count of bases not matched to a gene: 6. The CDR3 length is 15 residues. CDR3 nucleotides: TGTGCCAGCAGCTTACTAGCGGGCACGGTCTACGAGCAGTACTTC. Encoded protein: CASSLLAGTVYEQYF. The whole variable domain, remainder taken from reference TRBV11-2 and TRBJ2-7, is EAGVAQSPRYKIIEKRQSVAFWCNPISGHATLYWYQQILGQGPKLLIQFQNNGVVDDSQLPKDRFSAERLKGVDSTLKIQPAKLEDSAVYLCASSLLAGTVYEQYFGPGTRLTVT.

V gene TRBV27 combines with J gene TRBJ1-4; 7 bases are a match to TRBD1. The trim removed 8 bases at V and 0 bases at J, leaving 6 bases unmatched. The CDR3 length is 15 residues. CDR1 and CDR2 (germline): MNHEY, SMNVEV (reference sequence). The CDR3 coding sequence is TGTGCCAGCCCGAAACAGGGGACAACTAATGAAAAACTGTTTTTT. Translation: CASPKQGTTNEKLFF.

The rearrangement uses TRBV4-2 and TRBJ2-7, with a tentative D call TRBD1 (5 bases). V was shortened by 4 bases and J by 2 bases, with 12 bases between the two germline ends. The CDR3 has 14 residues. Germline V CDR1 and CDR2: LGHNA, YNFKEQ. The CDR3 protein is CASSPPTETYEQYF. Written as DNA, the CDR3 is TGTGCCAGCAGCCCGCCGACAGAAACCTACGAGCAGTACTTC.

The chain employs TRBV13 and TRBJ2-7; TRBD2 matches 8 bases. V was pared by 9 bases and J by 4 bases, with 14 bases of the junction left unmatched. The germline CDR1 and CDR2 sequences are PRHDT and FYEKMQ (reference sequence). This CDR3 spans 15 amino acids. This CDR3 reads CASSPPGGAFYEQYF. CDR3 DNA: TGTGCCAGTTCCCCACCGGGGGGGGCGTTTTACGAGCAGTACTTC.

This clone was counted between two and nine times. V gene TRBV7-6 combines with J gene TRBJ2-7; D is unclear. The V end was cut by 1 base, the J end by 2 bases, with 6 bases between. Germline V gene sequence: CDR1 SGHVS, CDR2 FNYEAQ. The CDR3 is 13 amino acids. The CDR3 coding sequence is TGTGCCAGCAGCTTAGAGGAAACCTACGAGCAGTACTTC. As protein: CASSLEETYEQYF. The full variable domain, rest sourced from reference TRBV7-6 and TRBJ2-7, is GAGVSQSPRYKVTKRGQDVALRCDPISGHVSLYWYRQALGQGPEFLTYFNYEAQQDKSGLPNDRFSAERPEGSISTLTIQRTEQRDSAMYRCASSLEETYEQYFGPGTRLTVT.

The chain carries TRBV27 and TRBJ2-3; D possibly matches TRBD1 or TRBD2 (5 bases each). The ends were cut back, 3 bases at V and 2 bases at J, with 9 bases in the middle. The CDR3 extends over 14 amino acids. Germline CDR1 and CDR2: MNHEY and SMNVEV (reference sequence). CDR3: CASSFMGTTDTQYF. The CDR3 nucleotides are TGTGCCAGCAGTTTTATGGGGACCACAGATACGCAGTATTTT.

This clone was recorded a few times. J is TRBJ1-1 and V is TRBV12-5, with D perhaps matching TRBD1 (5 bases). The germline V gene has CDR1 LGHNT and CDR2 FRNRAP. Trimming stripped 6 bases from V and 4 bases from J, with 12 bases between. This CDR3 has 13 residues. CDR3 loop: CASGPGKSTEAFF. For the CDR3, the DNA is TGTGCTAGTGGCCCAGGGAAATCCACTGAAGCTTTCTTT.

The chain has TRBV7-8 and TRBJ2-1; D unresolved. This CDR3 contains 17 residues. From germline, CDR1 is SGHVS and CDR2 FQNEAQ. V gave up 0 bases and J gave up 3 bases, with 15 bases separating them. The CDR3 loop reads CASSLAIGQIVYNEQFF. As DNA, the CDR3 is TGTGCCAGCAGCTTAGCGATCGGGCAGATAGTCTACAATGAGCAGTTCTTC.

The V gene is TRBV9, the J gene TRBJ2-5, with D perhaps TRBD1 or TRBD2 (5 bases each). Germline CDR1 SGDLS, CDR2 YYNGEE. Deletions cut 1 base from V and 5 bases from J, with 21 bases between. The CDR3 runs 17 residues. CDR3 region: CASSVPQGEDPPETQYF. The CDR3 DNA is TGTGCCAGCAGCGTACCTCAGGGAGAGGATCCCCCGGAGACCCAGTACTTC.